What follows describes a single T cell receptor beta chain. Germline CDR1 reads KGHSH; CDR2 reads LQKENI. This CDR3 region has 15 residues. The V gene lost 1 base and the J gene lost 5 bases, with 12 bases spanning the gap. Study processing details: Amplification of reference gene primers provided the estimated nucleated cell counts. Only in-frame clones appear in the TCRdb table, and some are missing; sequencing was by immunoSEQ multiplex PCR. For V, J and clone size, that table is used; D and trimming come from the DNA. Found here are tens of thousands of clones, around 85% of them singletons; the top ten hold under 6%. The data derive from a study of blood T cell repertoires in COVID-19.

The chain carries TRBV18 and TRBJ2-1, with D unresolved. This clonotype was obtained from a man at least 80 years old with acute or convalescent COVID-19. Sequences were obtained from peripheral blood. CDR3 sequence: CASSPLPVTHNEQFF. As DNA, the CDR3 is TGTGCCAGCTCACCACTGCCAGTTACCCACAATGAGCAGTTCTTC.